This T cell receptor beta chain was captured by sequencing in a study of blood T cells in healthy people across ages. Study results and limitations: Both naive CD4+ cell counts and diversity were greater in long-lived donors than in aged donors. Estimated diversity that came from one million T cells was considered an underestimate. The study lacked donor CMV status, which possibly confounded expanded clonotype changes.

As concerns this clonotype: Its antigen is undetermined.

The CDR3 is 15 amino acids. Germline V gives CDR1 LGHDT, CDR2 YNNKEL (reference sequence). V lost 0 bases, J lost 6 bases, and 4 bases stayed unmatched. Then a second PCR, running about 6 to 12 cycles, was carried out with a sample-barcoded 5' primer and a J-beta primer mix. From the 5' RACE reads, TCRdb called clonotypes with MiXCR, one entry per CDR3 protein. The top ten hold less than 0.75% of the sample, which has some 1,000,000 distinct CDR3 sequences, around 27% seen once. In addition, the sample was reused for a study of T cells of mothers and their children. From that second work: Normalized overlap was always slightly, never significantly, higher in related than unrelated mother-child pairs.

The sequence derives from a girl aged 2 to 10 in good health. This sequence joins TRBV3-1 and TRBJ1-2; 10 nucleotides match TRBD1. Sequenced: blood. CDR3 nucleotide sequence: TGTGCCAGCAGCCAAGATGACGGGACAGGGGATGGCTACACCTTC. Its translation is CASSQDDGTGDGYTF.